These 5 T cell receptor beta chains were all obtained from the same sample, sequenced in a study of blood T cells in healthy people across ages. The authors ran a second PCR of roughly 6 to 12 cycles using a sample-barcoded 5' primer and a J-beta primer mix. TCRdb independently ran MiXCR on the 5' RACE reads; one entry per CDR3 protein. The table includes more than 800,000 distinct CDR3 sequences, about 28% detected once. Sequenced input: blood. The receptors derive from a woman aged 80 or older in good health.

The V and J genes are TRBV3-1 and TRBJ1-2; D call uncertain. From germline, CDR1 is LGHDT and CDR2 YNNKEL (reference sequence). Trimming pared 4 bases from V and 2 bases from J, leaving 11 bases between. This CDR3 comprises 14 residues. CDR3 nucleotide sequence: TGTGCCAGCAGCCGGACCTCAAGAAACTATGGCTACACCTTC. Its translation is CASSRTSRNYGYTF.

This clonotype appeared many times. This rearrangement joins TRBV7-2 to TRBJ2-5; D might be TRBD1 (5 bases). Per the germline V gene, CDR1 is SGHTA and CDR2 is FQGNSA. V gave up 1 base and J gave up 1 base, with 10 bases separating them. The CDR3 has 15 residues. This CDR3 reads CASSLVGTGQETQYF. In nucleotides, the CDR3 is TGTGCCAGCAGCTTAGTTGGTACAGGCCAAGAGACCCAGTACTTC.

This clonotype appeared a few times. The V and J genes are TRBV24-1 and TRBJ2-1; 14 nucleotides match TRBD2. The CDR3 has 17 residues. The germline V gene encodes CDR1 KGHDR and CDR2 SFDVKD. V lost 3 bases, J lost 9 bases, and 9 bases stayed unmatched. The CDR3 protein is CATSDPPGLAGVGEQFF. The CDR3 DNA follows: TGTGCCACCAGTGATCCACCGGGACTAGCGGGGGTTGGTGAGCAGTTCTTC.

This clonotype has ten or more counts. This chain links TRBV15 with TRBJ2-5; tentative D call: TRBD1 (5 bases). Germline loops: CDR1 LNHNV, CDR2 YYDKDF (reference sequence). The length of the CDR3 is 15 residues. The ends were cut back, 5 bases at V and 0 bases at J, with 13 bases in the middle. Written as DNA, the CDR3 is TGTGCCACCAGCGGACAAAGACATAACCAAGAGACCCAGTACTTC. Its protein is CATSGQRHNQETQYF.

This clonotype appeared many times. V gene TRBV6-6 combines with J gene TRBJ1-5, with no clear D. The CDR3 covers 15 residues. Germline CDR1 is MNHNY and CDR2 is SVGAGI (reference sequence). V lost 10 bases and J 2 bases, leaving 18 bases between the germline ends. The CDR3 DNA reads TGTGCCACCGGAAGTAGCGGCAGTGGCAATCAGCCCCAGCATTTT. This encodes CATGSSGSGNQPQHF.